A single sample gave rise to the 16 T cell receptor beta chains below, sequenced in a study of blood T cell repertoires in COVID-19. Assay used: immunoSEQ multiplex PCR; TCRdb lists only in-frame clones, some missing. The data contain about 170,000 clones, about 86% of them singletons. The sequenced material came from peripheral blood. The receptor source for this set is a woman of 80 years or more in a cohort sampled during active or convalescent COVID-19.

The genes are TRBV28 and TRBJ1-5, with a possible D match to TRBD1 (6 bases). The CDR3 is made up of 18 amino acids. Germline V gene sequence: CDR1 MDHEN, CDR2 SYDVKM. V gave up 2 bases and J gave up 0 bases, with 17 bases separating them. The CDR3 bases are TGTGCCAGCAGTTTAGCCGGCGGAAACAGGGATAGCAATCAGCCCCAGCATTTT. Protein product: CASSLAGGNRDSNQPQHF.

CDR3 nucleotides: TGTGCCAGCCTACTAGCGGGGGGGTGGGGCACAGATACGCAGTATTTT. As protein: CASLLAGGWGTDTQYF. The rearrangement joins TRBV6-6 to TRBJ2-3; 13 bases fit TRBD2. The CDR3 extends over 16 amino acids. Germline lookup yields CDR1 MNHNY and CDR2 SVGAGI (reference sequence). With 8 bases clipped from V and 1 base from J, the junction kept 6 bases outside the gene matches.

The chain employs TRBV29-1 and TRBJ1-2, with D maybe TRBD1 (5 bases). V was pared by 6 bases and J by 3 bases, with 17 bases between. Germline CDR1 and CDR2: SQVTM and ANQGSEA. This CDR3 comprises 14 residues. Here the CDR3 reads CSVTSWGAYYGYTF. The CDR3 DNA sequence: TGCAGCGTCACGTCCTGGGGCGCGTACTATGGCTACACCTTC.

The CDR3, as DNA: TGTGCCAGCAGCAAAGCTTCACAGCTCGATACGCAGTATTTT. Its protein product is CASSKASQLDTQYF. The chain is built from TRBV21-1 and TRBJ2-3; the table gives TRBD1 as D, unverified against the DNA. TRBV21-1 is labeled a pseudogene. The CDR3 runs 14 residues.

This clone was seen just once. This chain links TRBV30 with TRBJ1-4, with D maybe TRBD1 (5 bases). The V end was cut by 3 bases, the J end by 7 bases, with 15 bases between. Germline CDR1 reads GTSNPN; CDR2 reads SVGIG (reference sequence). The CDR3 covers 14 residues. The CDR3 DNA sequence: TGTGCCTGGAGAATACTGGGGGGAGGTGAAAAACTGTTTTTT. It yields the protein CAWRILGGGEKLFF.

The V and J genes are TRBV9 and TRBJ2-3; 7 nucleotides line up with TRBD2. The ends lost 0 bases at V and 1 base at J; junction bases unmatched: 8. This CDR3 has 17 residues. CDR1 and CDR2 from the germline V gene are SGDLS and YYNGEE. The CDR3 nucleotides are TGTGCCAGCAGCGTAGACGCCCTCAGCGGGGGCACAGATACGCAGTATTTT. This translates into CASSVDALSGGTDTQYF.

This rearrangement joins TRBV3-1 (or the pseudogene TRBV3-2) to TRBJ1-1; weak D call: TRBD1 (5 bases). V lost 2 bases, J lost 0 bases, and 13 bases lay in between. The germline CDR1 and CDR2 sequences are LGHDT and YNNKEL (reference sequence). The CDR3 length is 16 residues. CDR3 loop: CASSQTSTVLNTEAFF. The CDR3 region has the DNA TGTGCCAGCAGCCAAACCTCGACAGTTCTGAACACTGAAGCTTTCTTT.

The chain combines TRBV19 with TRBJ2-2, with a weak D call TRBD2 (5 bases). Germline V lookup: CDR1 LNHDA, CDR2 SQIVND (reference sequence). Trimming cost V 10 bases and J 6 bases, with 12 bases left between them. CDR3 length: 12 amino acids. In DNA, the CDR3 is TGTGCCATCCGCCAGGAGGCCGGGGAGCTGTTTTTT. Amino acids: CAIRQEAGELFF.

This clone has a handful of counts. The chain links TRBV30 to TRBJ2-5; 8 bases align to TRBD2. Germline V gene lookup returns CDR1 GTSNPN and CDR2 SVGIG (reference sequence). CDR3 length: 16 amino acids. V lost 4 bases and J lost 4; bases outside the gene matches: 14. CDR3 residues: CAWTRLSQREPETQYF. The CDR3 DNA follows: TGTGCCTGGACCCGGTTGTCCCAGCGGGAGCCAGAGACCCAGTACTTC.

The rearrangement joins TRBV5-1 to TRBJ2-1; TRBD2 might be the D (6 bases). The germline V gene has CDR1 SGHRS and CDR2 YFSETQ. Trimming stripped 7 bases from V and 7 bases from J, with 18 bases between. The CDR3 covers 14 residues. CDR3 loop: CASSWGEDFNEQFF. The CDR3 DNA reads as TGCGCCAGCTCGTGGGGGGAGGACTTTAATGAGCAGTTCTTC.

This sequence joins TRBV19 and TRBJ2-6; 7 positions match TRBD1. The J segment lost 3 bases and the V segment lost 11 bases, leaving 13 bases of the junction unmatched. This CDR3 has 16 residues. Germline V gives CDR1 LNHDA, CDR2 SQIVND (reference sequence). The DNA for the CDR3 is TGTGCCGCGAAAGGCACAGGGGTCTATGGGGCCAACGTCCTGACTTTC. Translating it yields CAAKGTGVYGANVLTF.

This chain joins TRBV10-3 and TRBJ1-5; tentative D call: TRBD1 (6 bases). With 5 bases removed from V and 7 bases from J, the gap between germline ends came to 12 bases. Germline V gene data show CDR1 as ENHRY and CDR2 as SYGVKD. The CDR3 consists of 13 residues. Written as DNA, the CDR3 is TGTGCCATCAGTCCAGGGGAGGGCCAGCCCCAGCATTTT. Its protein product is CAISPGEGQPQHF.

The chain is built from TRBV3-1 (or the pseudogene TRBV3-2) and TRBJ2-3; no clear D gene. CDR1 is LGHDT and CDR2 is YNNKEL in the germline V gene (reference sequence). The ends were cut back, 0 bases at V and 10 bases at J, with 11 bases in the middle. This CDR3 is built from 13 residues. The CDR3 loop is CASSQEGSRSQYF. The CDR3 nucleotides read TGTGCCAGCAGCCAAGAGGGCTCTCGGTCGCAGTATTTT.

This clone was counted a single time. The CDR3 here is CASVQGAGNQPQHF. CDR3 sequence (DNA): TGTGCCAGCGTACAGGGGGCTGGAAATCAGCCCCAGCATTTT. The rearrangement links TRBV6-5 to TRBJ1-5; 9 bases are shared with TRBD1. CDR1 MNHEY and CDR2 SVGAGI come from the germline V gene. The V gene end was trimmed by 8 bases and the J gene end by 4 bases; junction bases not matched to a gene: 6. The CDR3 length is 14 residues.

This chain joins TRBV6-5 and TRBJ2-7, with TRBD1 identical over 7 bases. This CDR3 contains 14 residues. Germline CDR1 reads MNHEY; CDR2 reads SVGAGI. The V gene end was trimmed by 6 bases and the J gene end by 4 bases; junction bases not matched to a gene: 9. CDR3 sequence: CASSSPGQSYEQYV. The CDR3, as DNA: TGTGCCAGCAGCTCCCCGGGACAGAGTTACGAGCAGTACGTC.

The chain recombines TRBV27 with TRBJ1-5; D uncertain. The CDR3 spans 14 residues. With 3 bases removed from V and 4 bases from J, the gap between germline ends came to 10 bases. CDR1 is MNHEY, CDR2 SMNVEV, per germline (reference sequence). The CDR3 here is CASSFRSGNQPQHF. In DNA form, the CDR3 reads TGTGCCAGCAGTTTTCGGTCGGGAAATCAGCCCCAGCATTTT.